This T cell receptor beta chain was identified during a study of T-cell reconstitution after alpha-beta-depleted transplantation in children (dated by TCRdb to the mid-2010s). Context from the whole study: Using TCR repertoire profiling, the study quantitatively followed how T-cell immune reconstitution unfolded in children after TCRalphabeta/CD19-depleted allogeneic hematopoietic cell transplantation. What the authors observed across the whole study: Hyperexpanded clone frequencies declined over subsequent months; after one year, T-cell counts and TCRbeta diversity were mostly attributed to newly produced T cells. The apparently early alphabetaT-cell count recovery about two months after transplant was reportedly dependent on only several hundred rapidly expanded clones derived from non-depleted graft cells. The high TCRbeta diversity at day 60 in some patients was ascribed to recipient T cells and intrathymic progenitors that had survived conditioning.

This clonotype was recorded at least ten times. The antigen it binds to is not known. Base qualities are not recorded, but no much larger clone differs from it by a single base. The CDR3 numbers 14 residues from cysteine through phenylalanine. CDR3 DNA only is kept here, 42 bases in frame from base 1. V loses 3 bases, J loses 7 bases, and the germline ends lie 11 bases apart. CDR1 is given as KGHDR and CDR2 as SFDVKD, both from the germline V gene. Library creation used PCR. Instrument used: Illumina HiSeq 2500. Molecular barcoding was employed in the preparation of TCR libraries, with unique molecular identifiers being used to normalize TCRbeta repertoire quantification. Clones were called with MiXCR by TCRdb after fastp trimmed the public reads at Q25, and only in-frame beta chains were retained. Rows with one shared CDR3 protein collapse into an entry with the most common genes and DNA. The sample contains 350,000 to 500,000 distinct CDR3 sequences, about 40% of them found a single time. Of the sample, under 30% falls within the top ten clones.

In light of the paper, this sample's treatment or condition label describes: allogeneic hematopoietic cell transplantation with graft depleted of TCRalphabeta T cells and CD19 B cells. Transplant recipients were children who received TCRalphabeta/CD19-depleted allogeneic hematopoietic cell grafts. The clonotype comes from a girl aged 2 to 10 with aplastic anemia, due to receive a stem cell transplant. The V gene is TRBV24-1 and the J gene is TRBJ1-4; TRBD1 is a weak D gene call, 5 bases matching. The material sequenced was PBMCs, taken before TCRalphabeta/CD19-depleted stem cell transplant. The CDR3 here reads CATSDGGRGEKLFF. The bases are TGTGCCACCAGTGATGGGGGGAGAGGTGAAAAACTGTTTTTT.